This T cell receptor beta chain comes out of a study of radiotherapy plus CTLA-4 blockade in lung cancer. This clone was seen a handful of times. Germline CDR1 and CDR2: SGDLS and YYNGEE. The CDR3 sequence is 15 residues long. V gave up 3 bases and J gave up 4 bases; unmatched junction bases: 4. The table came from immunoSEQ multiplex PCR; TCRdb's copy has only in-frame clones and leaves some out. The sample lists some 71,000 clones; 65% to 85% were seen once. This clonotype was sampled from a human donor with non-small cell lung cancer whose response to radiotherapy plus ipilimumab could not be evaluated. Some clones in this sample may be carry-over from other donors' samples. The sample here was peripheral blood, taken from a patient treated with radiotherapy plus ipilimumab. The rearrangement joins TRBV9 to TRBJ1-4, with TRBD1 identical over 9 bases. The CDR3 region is CASSAQGAYNEKLFF. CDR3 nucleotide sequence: TGTGCCAGCAGCGCACAGGGGGCGTATAATGAAAAACTGTTTTTT. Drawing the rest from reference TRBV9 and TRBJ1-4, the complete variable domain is DSGVTQTPKHLITATGQRVTLRCSPRSGDLSVYWYQQSLDQGLQFLIQYYNGEERAKGNILERFSAQQFPDLHSELNLSSLELGDSALYFCASSAQGAYNEKLFFGSGTQLSVL.